The following is a T cell receptor (beta chain) sequence with its context. No antigen is known for it. The time point here: cycle 4 day 1 (C4D1), after 5 to 7 weeks of nivolumab. All trial patients relapsed after autologous stem cell transplantation. Patients' outcomes at their best amounted to complete response, partial response or progressive disease. The entry originates in a study of PD-1 blockade in classical Hodgkin lymphoma. Using immunoSEQ multiplex PCR, the repertoire was profiled, and TCRdb retains in-frame clones only, with some absent. Among roughly 25,000 clones listed, approximately 70% were seen once. The CDR3 has 12 residues. Germline V lookup: CDR1 SNHLY, CDR2 FYNNEI. V was cut by 4 bases and J by 6 bases, with 9 bases left in between. Study-level findings and limits: Baseline diversity in complete responders resembled that of newly diagnosed patients. Compared with healthy donors, newly diagnosed patients reportedly showed lower baseline TCR diversity. Exclusion applied to patients who initiated nivolumab less than 1 year following ASCT.

Sequenced here: peripheral blood mononuclear cells (PBMCs), sampled before the fourth cycle of nivolumab. V and J are TRBV2 and TRBJ1-2; D not resolved. The TCR originated in a human donor with classical Hodgkin lymphoma. CDR3 sequence (DNA): TGTGCCAGCAGTGTTAACAAACATGGCTACACCTTC. Translating it yields CASSVNKHGYTF.